The rows below give T cell receptor beta chains drawn from one sample of a study of blood T cell repertoires in COVID-19. Clones were sequenced by immunoSEQ multiplex PCR, and TCRdb holds only the in-frame ones, with some missing. The data contain under 200,000 clones, approximately 80% of them seen just once; the ten biggest clones take up roughly 9.1%. The sequenced sample consisted of peripheral blood. Receptor source: a woman of 80 years or more with active or convalescent COVID-19. Each CDR3 is given with its conserved first and last residue. A D gene is named only where the DNA matches it firmly. Size values are once, few and many counts, or a class for expanded clones, and some rows have none.

D gene,V gene,J gene,clone size,CDR3 DNA,CDR3 protein
TRBD1,TRBV5-6,TRBJ1-2,few,TGTGCCAGCAGCAGAGACAGGGGAAAGATTGGCTACACCTTC,CASSRDRGKIGYTF
-,TRBV27,TRBJ1-5,once,TGTGCCAGCAGTTTTAGGGAGGGCAATCAGCCCCAGCATTTT,CASSFREGNQPQHF
TRBD2,TRBV18,TRBJ2-3,-,TGTGCCAGCTCCCAGCAGGCTAGCGGGGGTCATGGGACAGATACGCAGTATTTT,CASSQQASGGHGTDTQYF
-,TRBV27,TRBJ1-1,-,TGTGCCAGCAGTTCCATATCGACAGGACTCACTGAAGCTTTCTTT,CASSSISTGLTEAFF
-,TRBV19,TRBJ2-5,-,TGTGCCAGTAGTACGGCGGGGGCCACCACTGGGGCCCAGTACTTC,CASSTAGATTGAQYF
-,TRBV12-3/TRBV12-4,TRBJ1-1,-,TGTGCCAGCTCGACGGCGGCCCCAGCTTTCTTT,CASSTAAPAFF
TRBD2,TRBV6-5,TRBJ2-7,-,TGTGCCAGCAGCCCGCGACTAGCGGGGTCCTACGAGCAGTACTTC,CASSPRLAGSYEQYF
-,TRBV27,TRBJ2-5,-,TGTGCCAGCAGTTTATCGGCAGGGCCGCAAGAGACCCAGTACTTC,CASSLSAGPQETQYF
-,TRBV19,TRBJ1-4,-,TGTGCCAGCCAGTATACAACTAATGAAAAACTGTTTTTT,CASQYTTNEKLFF
TRBD1,TRBV29-1,TRBJ1-5,-,TGCAGCGTTGTTCTAGGGACAGGGGTTGATCAGCCCCAGCATTTT,CSVVLGTGVDQPQHF
-,TRBV28,TRBJ1-1,-,TGTGCCAGCAGTTTATCTTTCCCTGAAGCTTTCTTT,CASSLSFPEAFF
-,TRBV6-2/TRBV6-3,TRBJ2-4,-,TGTGCCAGCAGTTACACGGGGGCCAAAAACATTCAGTACTTC,CASSYTGAKNIQYF
-,TRBV7-2,TRBJ1-5,-,TGTGCCAGCAGCTCAGGGGTACGAGGCTCCAATCAGCCCCAGCATTTT,CASSSGVRGSNQPQHF
-,TRBV5-1,TRBJ1-5,-,TGCGCCAGCAGAGAGGGCACCTTTAGCAATCAGCCCCAGCATTTT,CASREGTFSNQPQHF
TRBD1,TRBV6-6,TRBJ2-7,-,TGTGCCAGCAGTCTACAGGGGAGCTCCTACGAGCAGTACTTC,CASSLQGSSYEQYF
TRBD1,TRBV4-2,TRBJ2-2,-,TGTGCCGGAAGAGACAGGGCGAACACCGGGGAGCTGTTTTTT,CAGRDRANTGELFF
-,TRBV25-1,TRBJ1-2,-,TGTGCCAGCAGTGACGCCAGGGGTGGCTACACCTTC,CASSDARGGYTF
TRBD1,TRBV19,TRBJ1-6,-,TGTGCCAGTAAAGACAGGGGCTCCTATAATTCACCCCTCCACTTT,CASKDRGSYNSPLHF
TRBD1,TRBV29-1,TRBJ2-7,-,TGCAGCGTTCAGACAGGGGCCTACGAGCAGTACTTC,CSVQTGAYEQYF
-,TRBV7-9,TRBJ1-2,once,TGTGCCAGCAGCCCGTGGGGGGACTATGGCTACACCTTC,CASSPWGDYGYTF
TRBD1,TRBV18,TRBJ1-5,-,TGTGCCAGCTCAGATACAGGGGCAAGGGATCCCCAGCATTTT,CASSDTGARDPQHF
TRBD2,TRBV4-2,TRBJ2-1,-,TGTGCCACCCACAGTAGCGGGGCCAACAATGAGCAGTTCTTC,CATHSSGANNEQFF
-,TRBV7-6,TRBJ1-4,-,TGTGCCAGCAGCTTAGGTGCAGCAACTAATGAAAAACTGTTTTTT,CASSLGAATNEKLFF
TRBD1,TRBV12-3/TRBV12-4,TRBJ1-2,-,TGTGCCAGCAGTCCGGACAGGACTTATGGCTACACCTTC,CASSPDRTYGYTF
TRBD1,TRBV9,TRBJ1-6,-,TGTGCCAGCAGCGTCGACAGGGCTTATTCACCCCTCCACTTT,CASSVDRAYSPLHF
-,TRBV14,TRBJ1-2,-,TGTGCCAGCAGCCAAGAGCGGGGACCCCATGGCTACACCTTC,CASSQERGPHGYTF
TRBD1,TRBV2,TRBJ1-4,-,TGTGCTAGCAGGGGACAGGCAACTAATGAAAAACTGTTTTTT,CASRGQATNEKLFF
-,TRBV6-1,TRBJ1-3,-,TGTGCCAGCAGTGAACAAGGAAACACCATATATTTT,CASSEQGNTIYF